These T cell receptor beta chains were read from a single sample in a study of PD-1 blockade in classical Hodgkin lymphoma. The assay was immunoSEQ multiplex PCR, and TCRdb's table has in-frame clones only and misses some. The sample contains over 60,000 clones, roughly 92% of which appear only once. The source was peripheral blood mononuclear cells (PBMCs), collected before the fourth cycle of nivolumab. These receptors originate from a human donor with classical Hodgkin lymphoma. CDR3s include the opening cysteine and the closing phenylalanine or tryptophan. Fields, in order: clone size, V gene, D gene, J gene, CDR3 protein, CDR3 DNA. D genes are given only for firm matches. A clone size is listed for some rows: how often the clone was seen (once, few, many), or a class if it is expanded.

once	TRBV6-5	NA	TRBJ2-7	CATRANLALPYEQYF	TGTGCCACCCGGGCAAATCTCGCTCTCCCCTACGAGCAGTACTTC
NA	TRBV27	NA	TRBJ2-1	CASSEAGRGLYNEQFF	TGTGCCAGCAGTGAAGCGGGAAGGGGGCTCTACAATGAGCAGTTCTTC
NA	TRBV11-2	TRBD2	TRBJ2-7	CASSLDPTSGTYEQYF	TGTGCCAGCAGCTTAGATCCGACTAGCGGGACCTACGAGCAGTACTTC
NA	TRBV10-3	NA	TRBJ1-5	CAISESGNQPQHF	TGTGCCATCAGTGAGTCTGGGAATCAGCCCCAGCATTTT
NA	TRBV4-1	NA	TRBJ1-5	CASSQTGYNQPQHF	TGCGCCAGCAGCCAAACAGGGTACAATCAGCCCCAGCATTTT
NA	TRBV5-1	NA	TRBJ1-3	CASSLDPGPLSGNTIYF	TGCGCCAGCAGCTTGGATCCAGGGCCACTCTCTGGAAACACCATATATTTT
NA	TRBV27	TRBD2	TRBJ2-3	CASSLSPGLAASTDTQYF	TGTGCCAGCAGTTTATCGCCGGGACTAGCAGCTAGCACAGATACGCAGTATTTT
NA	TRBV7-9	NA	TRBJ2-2	CASSPPFGRTIAGELFF	TGTGCCAGCAGCCCCCCATTTGGGCGGACTATAGCCGGGGAGCTGTTTTTT
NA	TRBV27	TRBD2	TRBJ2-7	CASSLNAGDHSYEQYF	TGTGCCAGCAGTTTAAATGCGGGGGACCACTCCTACGAGCAGTACTTC
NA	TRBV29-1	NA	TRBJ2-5	CSVARATQETQYF	TGCAGCGTTGCGCGGGCCACCCAAGAGACCCAGTACTTC
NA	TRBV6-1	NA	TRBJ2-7	CASRLQGSSYEQYF	TGTGCCAGCAGGTTACAGGGAAGCTCCTACGAGCAGTACTTC
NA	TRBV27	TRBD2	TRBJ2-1	CASSPIRTSGRDSSYNEQFF	TGTGCCAGCAGTCCAATTCGGACTAGCGGGAGGGATAGCTCCTACAATGAGCAGTTCTTC
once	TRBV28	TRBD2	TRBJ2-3	CASSFLAGNVADTQYF	TGTGCCAGCAGTTTTCTAGCGGGAAACGTTGCAGATACGCAGTATTTT
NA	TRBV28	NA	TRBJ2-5	CATRTTGETQYF	TGTGCCACCAGAACCACAGGGGAGACCCAGTACTTC
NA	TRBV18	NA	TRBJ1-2	CASSPSPDNYGYTF	TGTGCCAGCTCACCGTCCCCCGATAACTATGGCTACACCTTC
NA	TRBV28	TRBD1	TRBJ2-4	CASSPHPTGVAKNIQYF	TGTGCCAGCAGTCCCCACCCGACAGGGGTAGCCAAAAACATTCAGTACTTC
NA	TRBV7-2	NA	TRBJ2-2	CASSFRGNTGELFF	TGTGCCAGCAGTTTTAGGGGGAACACCGGGGAGCTGTTTTTT